This TCR beta chain was identified in a study of T-cell reconstitution after alpha-beta-depleted transplantation in children. The TCRbeta library was prepared with unique molecular identifiers. Via MiXCR, TCRdb re-called the PCR reads, giving one row per CDR3 protein. Seen here are a few hundred thousand distinct CDR3 sequences, 23% observed once, and the top ten hold 11%. The V end was cut by 0 bases, the J end by 10 bases, with 26 bases between. Germline V gene sequence: CDR1 LNHNV, CDR2 YYDKDF (reference sequence). This CDR3 is 18 amino acids long. The receptor comes from a male patient aged 10 to 17 who had a stem cell transplant for acute lymphoblastic leukemia, so the T cells may come from the graft donor. Sequences were derived from PBMCs, mostly from graft donor cells, sampled 180 days after TCRalphabeta/CD19-depleted stem cell transplant. The chain combines TRBV15 with TRBJ2-3; D is uncertain. The CDR3 DNA sequence: TGTGCCACCAGCAGAGAACATACGAATGGCCGCCCAGGAAGAGCGCAGTATTTT. Translation gives CATSREHTNGRPGRAQYF.